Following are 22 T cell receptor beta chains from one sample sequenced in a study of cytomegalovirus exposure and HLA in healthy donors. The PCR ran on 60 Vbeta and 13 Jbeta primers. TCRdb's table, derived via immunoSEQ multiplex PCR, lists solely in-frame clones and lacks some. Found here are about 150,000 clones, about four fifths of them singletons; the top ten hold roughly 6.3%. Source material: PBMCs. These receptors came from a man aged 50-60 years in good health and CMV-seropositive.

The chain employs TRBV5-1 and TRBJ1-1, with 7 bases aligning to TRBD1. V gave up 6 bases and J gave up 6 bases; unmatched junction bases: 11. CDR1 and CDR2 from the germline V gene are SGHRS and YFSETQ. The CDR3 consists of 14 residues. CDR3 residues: CASTHPDREAEAFF. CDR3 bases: TGCGCCAGCACCCATCCAGACAGGGAGGCTGAAGCTTTCTTT.

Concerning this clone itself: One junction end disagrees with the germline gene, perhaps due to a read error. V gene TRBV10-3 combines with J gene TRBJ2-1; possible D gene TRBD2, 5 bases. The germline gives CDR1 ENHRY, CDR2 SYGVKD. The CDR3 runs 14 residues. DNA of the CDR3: TGTGCCATCAATGAGGGCGGCGTATCGGATGAGCAGTTCTTC. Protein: CAINEGGVSDEQFF.

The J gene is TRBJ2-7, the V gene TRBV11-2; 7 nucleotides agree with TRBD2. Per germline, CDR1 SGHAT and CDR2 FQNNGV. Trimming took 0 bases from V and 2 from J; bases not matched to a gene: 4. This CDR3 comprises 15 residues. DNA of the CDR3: TGTGCCAGCAGCTTAGAGACTAGCTCCGCCTACGAGCAGTACTTC. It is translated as CASSLETSSAYEQYF.

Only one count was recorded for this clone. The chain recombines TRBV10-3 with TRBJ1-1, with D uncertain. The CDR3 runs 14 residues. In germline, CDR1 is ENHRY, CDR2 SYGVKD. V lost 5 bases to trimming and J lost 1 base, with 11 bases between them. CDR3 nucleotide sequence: TGTGCCATCAGTAACCGTACATGGAACACTGAAGCTTTCTTT. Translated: CAISNRTWNTEAFF.

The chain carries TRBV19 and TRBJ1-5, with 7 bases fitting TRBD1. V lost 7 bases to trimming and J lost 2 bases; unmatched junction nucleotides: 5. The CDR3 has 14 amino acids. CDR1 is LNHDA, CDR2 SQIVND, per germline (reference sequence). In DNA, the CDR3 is TGTGCCAGTATCTCAACAGGGGGCAATCAGCCCCAGCATTTT. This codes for CASISTGGNQPQHF.

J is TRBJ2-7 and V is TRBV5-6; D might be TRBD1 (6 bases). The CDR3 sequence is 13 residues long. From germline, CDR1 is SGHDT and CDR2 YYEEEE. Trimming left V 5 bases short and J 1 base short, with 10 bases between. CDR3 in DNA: TGTGCCAGCAGACGGACAGCTTCCTACGAGCAGTACTTC. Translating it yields CASRRTASYEQYF.

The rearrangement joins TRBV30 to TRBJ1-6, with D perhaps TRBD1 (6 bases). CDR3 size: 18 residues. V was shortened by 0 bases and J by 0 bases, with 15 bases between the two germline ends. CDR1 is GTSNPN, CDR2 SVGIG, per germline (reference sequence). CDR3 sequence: CAWSVIRTASSYNSPLHF. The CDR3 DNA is TGTGCCTGGAGTGTGATCAGGACAGCGAGCTCCTATAATTCACCCCTCCACTTT.

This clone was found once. Here the CDR3 DNA reads TGTGCCAGCGGAAACGCAGGGGGGTTTCCCTACGAGCAGTACTTC. It is translated as CASGNAGGFPYEQYF. The chain links TRBV27 to TRBJ2-7; TRBD1 is a possible D gene (7 bases). The CDR3 consists of 15 residues. Germline loops: CDR1 MNHEY, CDR2 SMNVEV (reference sequence). The germline V and J ends were trimmed by 8 bases and 2 bases, with 19 bases remaining between them.

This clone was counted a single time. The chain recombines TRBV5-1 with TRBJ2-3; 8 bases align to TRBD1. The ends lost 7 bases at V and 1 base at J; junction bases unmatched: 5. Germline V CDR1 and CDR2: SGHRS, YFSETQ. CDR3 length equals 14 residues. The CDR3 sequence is CASGLGQGTDTQYF. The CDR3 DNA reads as TGCGCCAGCGGGTTGGGACAGGGCACAGATACGCAGTATTTT.

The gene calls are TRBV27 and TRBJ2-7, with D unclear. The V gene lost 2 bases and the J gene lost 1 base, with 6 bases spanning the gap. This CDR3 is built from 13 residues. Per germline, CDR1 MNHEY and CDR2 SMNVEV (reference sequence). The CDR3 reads CASSLPNSYEQYF. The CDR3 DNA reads TGTGCCAGCAGTTTACCTAATTCCTACGAGCAGTACTTC.

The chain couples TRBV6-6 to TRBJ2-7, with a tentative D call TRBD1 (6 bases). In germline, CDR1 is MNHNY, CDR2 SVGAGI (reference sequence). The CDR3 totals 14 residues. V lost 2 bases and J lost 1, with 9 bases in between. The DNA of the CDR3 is TGTGCCAGCAGTTACGGGGGCCGGTCCTACGAGCAGTACTTC. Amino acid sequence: CASSYGGRSYEQYF.

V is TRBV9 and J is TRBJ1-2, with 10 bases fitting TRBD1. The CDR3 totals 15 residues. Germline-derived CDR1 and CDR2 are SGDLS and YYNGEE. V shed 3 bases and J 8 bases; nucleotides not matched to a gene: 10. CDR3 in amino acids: CASSALRDRGGGYTF. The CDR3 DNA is TGTGCCAGCAGCGCTCTCCGGGACAGGGGAGGCGGCTACACCTTC.

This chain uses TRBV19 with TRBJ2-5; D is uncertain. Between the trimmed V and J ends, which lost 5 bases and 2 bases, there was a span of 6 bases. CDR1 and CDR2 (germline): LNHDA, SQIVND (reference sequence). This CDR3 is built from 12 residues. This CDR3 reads CASSELQETQYF. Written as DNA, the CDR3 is TGTGCCAGTAGTGAACTTCAAGAGACCCAGTACTTC.

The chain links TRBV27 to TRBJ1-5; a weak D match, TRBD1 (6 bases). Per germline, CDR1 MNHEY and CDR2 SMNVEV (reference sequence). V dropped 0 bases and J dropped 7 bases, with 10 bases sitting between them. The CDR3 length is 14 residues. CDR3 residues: CASSLSEGGQPQHF. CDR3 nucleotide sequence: TGTGCCAGCAGTTTATCGGAGGGGGGGCAGCCCCAGCATTTT.

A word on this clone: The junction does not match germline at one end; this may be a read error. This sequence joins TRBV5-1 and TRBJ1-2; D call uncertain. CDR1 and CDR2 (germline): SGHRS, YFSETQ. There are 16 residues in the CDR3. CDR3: CASSPLGARANYGHTF. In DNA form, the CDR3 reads TGCGCCAGCAGCCCTCTGGGAGCGCGAGCTAACTATGGCCACACCTTC.

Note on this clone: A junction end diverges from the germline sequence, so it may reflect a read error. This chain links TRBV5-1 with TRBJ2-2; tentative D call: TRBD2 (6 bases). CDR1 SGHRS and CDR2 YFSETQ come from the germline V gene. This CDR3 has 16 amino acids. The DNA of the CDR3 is TGCGCCAGCAGCTCAGAGGTGGCGGGGAACACCGGGGGGCTGTTTTTT. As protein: CASSSEVAGNTGGLFF.

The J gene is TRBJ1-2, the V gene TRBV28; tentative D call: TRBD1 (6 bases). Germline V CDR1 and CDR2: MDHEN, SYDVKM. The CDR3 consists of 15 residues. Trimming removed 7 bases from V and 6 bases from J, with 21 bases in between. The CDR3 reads CASKRGGESFDGYTF. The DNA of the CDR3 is TGTGCCAGCAAAAGGGGGGGAGAAAGCTTCGATGGCTACACCTTC.

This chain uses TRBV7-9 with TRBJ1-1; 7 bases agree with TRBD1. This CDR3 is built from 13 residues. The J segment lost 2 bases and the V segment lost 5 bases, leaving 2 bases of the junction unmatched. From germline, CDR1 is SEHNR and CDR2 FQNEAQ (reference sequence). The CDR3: CASSRTGNTEAFF. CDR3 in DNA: TGTGCCAGCAGCCGGACAGGTAACACTGAAGCTTTCTTT. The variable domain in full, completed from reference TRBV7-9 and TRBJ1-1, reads DTGVSQNPRHKITKRGQNVTFRCDPISEHNRLYWYRQTLGQGPEFLTYFQNEAQLEKSRLLSDRFSAERPKGSFSTLEIQRTEQGDSAMYLCASSRTGNTEAFFGQGTRLTVV.

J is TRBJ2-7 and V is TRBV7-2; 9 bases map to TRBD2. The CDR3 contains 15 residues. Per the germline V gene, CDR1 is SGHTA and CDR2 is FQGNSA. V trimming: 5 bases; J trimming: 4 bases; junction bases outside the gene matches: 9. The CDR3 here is CASSQGHSGSYEQYF. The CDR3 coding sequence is TGTGCCAGCAGCCAGGGACATAGCGGGAGTTACGAGCAGTACTTC.

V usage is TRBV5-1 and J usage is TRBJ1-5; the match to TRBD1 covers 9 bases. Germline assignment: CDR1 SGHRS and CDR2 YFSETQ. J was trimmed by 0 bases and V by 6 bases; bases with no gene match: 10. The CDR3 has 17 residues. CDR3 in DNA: TGCGCCAGCATCCTAACAGGGGGCCTTTATAGCAATCAGCCCCAGCATTTT. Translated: CASILTGGLYSNQPQHF.

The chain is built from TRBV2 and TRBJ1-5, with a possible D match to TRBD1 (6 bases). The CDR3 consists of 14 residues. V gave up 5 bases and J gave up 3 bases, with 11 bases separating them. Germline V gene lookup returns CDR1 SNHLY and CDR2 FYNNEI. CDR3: CASSPGQSNQPQHF. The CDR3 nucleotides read TGTGCCAGCAGTCCAGGACAGTCCAATCAGCCCCAGCATTTT.

The CDR3 sequence is CASSVGQGNEQFF. CDR3 coding DNA: TGCGCCAGCAGCGTCGGACAGGGCAATGAGCAGTTCTTC. The rearrangement joins TRBV5-1 to TRBJ2-1; TRBD1 matches at 8 bases. Germline CDR1 SGHRS, CDR2 YFSETQ. CDR3 length: 13 amino acids. The junction had 3 bases not matched to a gene; V was cut back by 4 bases and J by 6 bases.